These 7 T cell receptor beta chains were sequenced from one sample in a study of T cell responses to AZD1222 COVID-19 vaccine. Libraries were prepared by immunoSEQ multiplex PCR; TCRdb keeps only in-frame clonotypes and omits some of them. The sample shows about 130,000 clones, 88% of them seen only once. Sequenced material: peripheral blood, taken on day 0 of AZD1222 vaccination. The receptor set was obtained from an adult in good health.

The CDR3: CASSLASQGQYISEQYF. The DNA for the CDR3 is TGTGCCAGCAGCTTAGCTAGCCAGGGACAGTATATCAGTGAGCAGTACTTC. The V and J genes are TRBV7-2 and TRBJ2-7; TRBD1 matches 7 bases. The CDR3 sequence is 17 residues long. Trimming cost V 0 bases and J 7 bases; bases outside gene matches: 15. Germline lookup yields CDR1 SGHTA and CDR2 FQGNSA.

This chain uses TRBV7-2 with TRBJ2-2; D perhaps matches TRBD2 (6 bases). The CDR3 consists of 16 residues. V lost 5 bases to trimming and J lost 0 bases, with 13 bases between them. CDR1 and CDR2 (germline): SGHTA, FQGNSA. CDR3 DNA sequence: TGTGCCAGCAGCCCTCGGGGGAACCCGAACACCGGGGAGCTGTTTTTT. It yields the protein CASSPRGNPNTGELFF.

The chain combines TRBV14 with TRBJ1-6; D is perhaps TRBD1 (6 bases). The germline CDR1 and CDR2 sequences are SGHDN and FVKESK. The V end lost 4 bases, the J end lost 10 bases, and 11 bases lay between the germline ends. There are 13 residues in the CDR3. The DNA for the CDR3 is TGTGCCAGCAGCCCAACAGGGATATCACCCCTCCACTTT. This sequence encodes CASSPTGISPLHF.

CDR3 sequence reads: CASSYRDSNQPQHF. In DNA form, the CDR3 reads TGTGCCAGCAGTTACAGGGATAGCAATCAGCCCCAGCATTTT. The gene calls are TRBV6-5 and TRBJ1-5; D uncertain. The CDR3 is 14 amino acids. V lost 2 bases, J lost 0 bases, and 5 bases lay in between. Germline V CDR1 and CDR2: MNHEY, SVGAGI.

The chain couples TRBV7-8 to TRBJ2-3; D possibly corresponds to TRBD1 (5 bases). This CDR3 region has 14 residues. The germline V and J ends were trimmed by 5 bases and 4 bases, with 13 bases remaining between them. CDR1 SGHVS and CDR2 FQNEAQ come from the germline V gene. CDR3 protein: CASSLRAQPDTQYF. The CDR3, as DNA: TGTGCCAGCAGCCTCAGGGCCCAGCCAGATACGCAGTATTTT.

V and J are TRBV15 and TRBJ1-1; the D gene is possibly TRBD1 (6 bases). CDR1 and CDR2 from the germline V gene are LNHNV and YYDKDF (reference sequence). This CDR3 has 15 residues. V was clipped by 9 bases and J by 4 bases, with 21 bases between them. CDR3 nucleotide sequence: TGTGCCACGCGCTTAGGGGGTCAGGGTGGCACTGAAGCTTTCTTT. As protein: CATRLGGQGGTEAFF.

This clone has more than one count but fewer than ten. The chain is built from TRBV29-1 and TRBJ1-2, with D possibly TRBD1 on 5 matching bases. Trimming removed 2 bases from V and 7 bases from J, with 11 bases in between. The CDR3 covers 12 residues. Germline-derived CDR1 and CDR2 are SQVTM and ANQGSEA. In DNA, the CDR3 is TGCAGCGTTGAAACCAGGGCGGGTGGCTACACCTTC. This translates into CSVETRAGGYTF.